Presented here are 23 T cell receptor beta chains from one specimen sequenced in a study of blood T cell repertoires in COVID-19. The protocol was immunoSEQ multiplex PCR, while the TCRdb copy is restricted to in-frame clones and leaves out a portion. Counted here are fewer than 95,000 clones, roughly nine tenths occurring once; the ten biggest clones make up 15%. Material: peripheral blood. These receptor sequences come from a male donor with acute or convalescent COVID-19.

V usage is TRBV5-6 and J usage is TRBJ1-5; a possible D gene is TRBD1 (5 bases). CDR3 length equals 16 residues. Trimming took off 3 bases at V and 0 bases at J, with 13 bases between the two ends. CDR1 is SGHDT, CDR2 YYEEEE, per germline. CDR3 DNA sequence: TGTGCCAGCAGCTCGTACAGGTCCTATAGCAATCAGCCCCAGCATTTT. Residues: CASSSYRSYSNQPQHF.

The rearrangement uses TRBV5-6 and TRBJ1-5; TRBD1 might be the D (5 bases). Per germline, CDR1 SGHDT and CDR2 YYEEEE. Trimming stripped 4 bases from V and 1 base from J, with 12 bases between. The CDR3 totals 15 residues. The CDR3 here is CASSRGAGSNQPQHF. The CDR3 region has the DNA TGTGCCAGCAGCCGTGGGGCAGGGAGCAATCAGCCCCAGCATTTT.

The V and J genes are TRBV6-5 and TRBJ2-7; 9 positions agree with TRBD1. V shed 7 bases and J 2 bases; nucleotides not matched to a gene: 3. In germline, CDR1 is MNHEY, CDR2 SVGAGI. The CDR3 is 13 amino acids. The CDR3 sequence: CASNRQGAYEQYF. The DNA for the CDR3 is TGTGCCAGCAATAGACAGGGGGCCTACGAGCAGTACTTC.

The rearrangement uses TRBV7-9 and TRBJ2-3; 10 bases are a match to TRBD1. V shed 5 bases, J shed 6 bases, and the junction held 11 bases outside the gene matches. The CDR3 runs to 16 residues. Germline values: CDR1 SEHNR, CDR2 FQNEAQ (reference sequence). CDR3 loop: CASSPGTGVRRDTQYF. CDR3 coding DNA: TGTGCCAGCAGCCCGGGGACAGGGGTCCGCCGGGATACGCAGTATTTT. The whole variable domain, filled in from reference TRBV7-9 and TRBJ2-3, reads DTGVSQNPRHKITKRGQNVTFRCDPISEHNRLYWYRQTLGQGPEFLTYFQNEAQLEKSRLLSDRFSAERPKGSFSTLEIQRTEQGDSAMYLCASSPGTGVRRDTQYFGPGTRLTVL.

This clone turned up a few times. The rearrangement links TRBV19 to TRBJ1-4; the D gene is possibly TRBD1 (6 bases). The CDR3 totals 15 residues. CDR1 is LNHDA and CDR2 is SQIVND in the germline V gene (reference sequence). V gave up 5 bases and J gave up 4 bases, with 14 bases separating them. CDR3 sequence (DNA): TGTGCCAGTAGTCCCGAGACAGGAAATAATGAAAAACTGTTTTTT. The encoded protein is CASSPETGNNEKLFF.

The CDR3 protein is CASSLKILGDSYNSPLHF. CDR3 DNA sequence: TGTGCCAGCAGCTTAAAAATTCTAGGGGACTCCTATAATTCACCCCTCCACTTT. The V gene is TRBV7-8, the J gene TRBJ1-6; TRBD1 might be the D (5 bases). This CDR3 contains 18 residues. Germline CDR1 reads SGHVS; CDR2 reads FQNEAQ. Trimming left V 2 bases short and J 0 bases short, with 14 bases between.

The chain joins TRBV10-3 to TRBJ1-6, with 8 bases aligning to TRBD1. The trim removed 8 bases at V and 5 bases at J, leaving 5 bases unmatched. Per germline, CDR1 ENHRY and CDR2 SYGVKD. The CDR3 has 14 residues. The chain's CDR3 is CAIGETGDNSPLHF. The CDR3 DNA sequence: TGTGCCATCGGGGAGACAGGGGATAATTCACCCCTCCACTTT.

As DNA, the CDR3 is TGTGCCAGCAGCCGGGTGGCCTCACCGGGACAGGGTAGTTCACCCCTCCACTTT. Translating gives CASSRVASPGQGSSPLHF. J is TRBJ1-6 and V is TRBV5-5; 9 nucleotides line up with TRBD1. V lost 4 bases, J lost 9 bases, and 17 bases stayed unmatched. Germline assignment: CDR1 SGHKS and CDR2 YYEKEE (reference sequence). The CDR3 has 18 amino acids.

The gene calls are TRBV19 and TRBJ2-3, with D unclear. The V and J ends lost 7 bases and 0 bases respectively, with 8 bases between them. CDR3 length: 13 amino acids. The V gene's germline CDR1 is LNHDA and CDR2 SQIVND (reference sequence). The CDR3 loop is CASKSLSTDTQYF. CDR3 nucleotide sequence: TGTGCCAGTAAAAGCCTTAGCACAGATACGCAGTATTTT.

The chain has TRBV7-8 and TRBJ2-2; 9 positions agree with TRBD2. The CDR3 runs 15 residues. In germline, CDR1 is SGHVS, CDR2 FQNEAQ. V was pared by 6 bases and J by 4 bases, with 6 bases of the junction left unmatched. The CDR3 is CASSRTSEGTGELFF. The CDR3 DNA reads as TGTGCCAGCAGTAGGACTAGCGAGGGCACCGGGGAGCTGTTTTTT.

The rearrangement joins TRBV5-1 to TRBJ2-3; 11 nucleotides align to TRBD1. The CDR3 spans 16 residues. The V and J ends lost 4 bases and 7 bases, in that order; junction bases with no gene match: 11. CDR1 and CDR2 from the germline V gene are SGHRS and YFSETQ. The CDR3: CASSPFGTGGSNTQYF. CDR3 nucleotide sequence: TGCGCCAGCAGCCCCTTTGGGACAGGGGGTTCTAATACGCAGTATTTT.

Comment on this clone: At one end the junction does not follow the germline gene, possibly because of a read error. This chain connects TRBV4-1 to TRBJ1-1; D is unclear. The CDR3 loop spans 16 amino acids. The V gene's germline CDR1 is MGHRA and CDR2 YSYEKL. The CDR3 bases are TGCGCCAGCAGCAAAGACGGCTCAGGATCCAGCACTGAAGCTTTCTTT. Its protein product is CASSKDGSGSSTEAFF.

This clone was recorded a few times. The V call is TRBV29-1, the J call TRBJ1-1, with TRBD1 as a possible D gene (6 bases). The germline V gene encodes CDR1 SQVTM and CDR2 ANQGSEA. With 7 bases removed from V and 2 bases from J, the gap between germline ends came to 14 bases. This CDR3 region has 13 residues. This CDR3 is CSAYRDTNTEAFF. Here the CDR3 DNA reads TGCAGCGCGTACAGGGATACTAACACTGAAGCTTTCTTT. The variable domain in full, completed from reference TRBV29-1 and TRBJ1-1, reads SAVISQKPSRDICQRGTSLTIQCQVDSQVTMMFWYRQQPGQSLTLIATANQGSEATYESGFVIDKFPISRPNLTFSTLTVSNMSPEDSSIYLCSAYRDTNTEAFFGQGTRLTVV.

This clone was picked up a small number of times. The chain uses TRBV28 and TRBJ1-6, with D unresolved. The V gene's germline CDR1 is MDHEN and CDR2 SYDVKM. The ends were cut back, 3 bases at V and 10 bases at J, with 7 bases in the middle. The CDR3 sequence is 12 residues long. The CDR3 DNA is TGTGCCAGCAGTTTGAGGTACTCACCCCTCCACTTT. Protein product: CASSLRYSPLHF.

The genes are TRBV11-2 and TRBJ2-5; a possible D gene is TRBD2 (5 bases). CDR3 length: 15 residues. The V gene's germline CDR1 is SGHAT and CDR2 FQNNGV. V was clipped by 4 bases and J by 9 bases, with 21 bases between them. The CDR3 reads CASSSTPVATVPQYF. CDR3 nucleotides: TGTGCCAGCAGCTCAACCCCGGTAGCGACTGTACCCCAGTACTTC. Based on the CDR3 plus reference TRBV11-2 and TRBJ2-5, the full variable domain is EAGVAQSPRYKIIEKRQSVAFWCNPISGHATLYWYQQILGQGPKLLIQFQNNGVVDDSQLPKDRFSAERLKGVDSTLKIQPAKLEDSAVYLCASSSTPVATVPQYFGPGTRLLVL.

CDR3 sequence reads: CATGTENTGELFF. The CDR3 bases are TGTGCCACCGGGACAGAGAACACCGGGGAGCTGTTTTTT. The chain uses TRBV6-5 and TRBJ2-2; 7 nucleotides line up with TRBD1. Germline assignment: CDR1 MNHEY and CDR2 SVGAGI. CDR3 length equals 13 residues. Losses at the gene ends were 10 bases for V and 1 base for J; bases not matched to a gene: 3.

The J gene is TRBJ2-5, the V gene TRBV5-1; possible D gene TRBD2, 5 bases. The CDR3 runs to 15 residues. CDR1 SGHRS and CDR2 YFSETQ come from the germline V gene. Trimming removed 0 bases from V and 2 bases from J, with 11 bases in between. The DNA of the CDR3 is TGCGCCAGCAGCTTGGGCTACCGAGGGCAAGAGACCCAGTACTTC. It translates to CASSLGYRGQETQYF. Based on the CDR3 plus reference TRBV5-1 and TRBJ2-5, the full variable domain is KAGVTQTPRYLIKTRGQQVTLSCSPISGHRSVSWYQQTPGQGLQFLFEYFSETQRNKGNFPGRFSGRQFSNSRSEMNVSTLELGDSALYLCASSLGYRGQETQYFGPGTRLLVL.

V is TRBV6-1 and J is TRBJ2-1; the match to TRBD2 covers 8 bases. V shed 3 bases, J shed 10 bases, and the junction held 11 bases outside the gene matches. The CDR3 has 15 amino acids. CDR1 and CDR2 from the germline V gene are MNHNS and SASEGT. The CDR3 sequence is CASSEGSGGPREQFF. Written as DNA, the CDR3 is TGTGCCAGCAGTGAGGGGTCGGGGGGGCCCAGGGAGCAGTTCTTC.

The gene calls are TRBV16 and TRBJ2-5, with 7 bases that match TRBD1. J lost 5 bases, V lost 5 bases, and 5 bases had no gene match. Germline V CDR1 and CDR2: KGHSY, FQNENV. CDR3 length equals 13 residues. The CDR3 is CASSGDRVETQYF. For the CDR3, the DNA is TGTGCCAGCAGCGGTGACAGGGTTGAGACCCAGTACTTC.

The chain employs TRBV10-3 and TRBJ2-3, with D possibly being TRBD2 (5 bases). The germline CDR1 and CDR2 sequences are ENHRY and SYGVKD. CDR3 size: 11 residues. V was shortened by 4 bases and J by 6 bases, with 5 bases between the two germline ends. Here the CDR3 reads CAISGRDTQYF. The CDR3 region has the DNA TGTGCCATCAGTGGGAGGGATACGCAGTATTTT.

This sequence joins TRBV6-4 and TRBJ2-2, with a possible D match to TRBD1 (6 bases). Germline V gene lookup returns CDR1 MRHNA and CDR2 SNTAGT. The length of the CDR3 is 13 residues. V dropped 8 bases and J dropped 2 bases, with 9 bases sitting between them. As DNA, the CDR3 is TGTGCCAGCGGGACACGAAACACCGGGGAGCTGTTTTTT. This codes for CASGTRNTGELFF.

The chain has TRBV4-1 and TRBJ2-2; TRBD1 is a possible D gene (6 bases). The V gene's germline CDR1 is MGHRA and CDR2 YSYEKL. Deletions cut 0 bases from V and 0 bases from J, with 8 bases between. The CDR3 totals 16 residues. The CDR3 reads CASSQDRTANTGELFF. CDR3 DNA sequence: TGCGCCAGCAGCCAAGATCGGACAGCGAACACCGGGGAGCTGTTTTTT.

CDR3 in amino acids: CASSQAGQASGIQYF. The CDR3 DNA reads as TGTGCCAGCAGCCAGGCGGGTCAGGCGTCCGGCATTCAGTACTTC. This rearrangement joins TRBV11-2 to TRBJ2-4, with D perhaps matching TRBD2 (5 bases). There are 15 residues in the CDR3. Germline V gene lookup returns CDR1 SGHAT and CDR2 FQNNGV. Trimming pared 5 bases from V and 9 bases from J, leaving 20 bases between.